This TCR beta chain was identified during a study of cytomegalovirus exposure and HLA in healthy donors. Use of 60 Vbeta and 13 Jbeta primers characterized the PCR. Some clones are missing from TCRdb's copy, which holds only in-frame ones; the method was immunoSEQ multiplex PCR. The sample lists roughly 100,000 clones; roughly 13% were seen once. In the case of this clone: Its antigen remains unknown.

This CDR3 is built from 15 residues. Study-level points and caveats: The authors reported that TCR beta sequences could predict HLA-A and HLA-B alleles. These predictions were accurate for most subjects in the first cohort. An analysis done earlier found most TCR beta V segments productive about 87% or about 30% of the time. Researchers catalogued about 150 TCR beta chains as cytomegalovirus-associated.

The source of this sequence is a man aged 40-49 years in good health and CMV-seropositive. The V call is TRBV12-2, the J call TRBJ2-4; TRBD2 is the table's D call, not checked against the DNA. TRBV12-2 is a pseudogene segment. The material sequenced was PBMCs. For the CDR3, the DNA is TGTGCAAGTCGCTTAAAGTCGGGGGATTCGGGCATTCAGTACTTC. Its translation: CASRLKSGDSGIQYF.